Sequencing of this TCR beta chain was carried out in a study of blood T cell repertoires in COVID-19. As for the study in general: Sample material is recorded as cDNA or gDNA derived from T cells, B-cell-depleted T cells, or PBMCs.

In the source study's methods: How many nucleated cells were present was estimated from reference gene primer amplification. The protocol was immunoSEQ multiplex PCR, while the TCRdb copy is restricted to in-frame clones and leaves out a portion. The V and J calls and clone size were taken over from that table, and D and trimming were inferred from the DNA. The repertoire holds some 250,000 clones, with more than 70% as singletons. The CDR3 has 14 residues. Germline CDR1 reads MNHEY; CDR2 reads SMNVEV (reference sequence). Between the trimmed V and J ends, which lost 2 bases and 4 bases, there was a span of 9 bases.

This clonotype was obtained from a young woman with acute or convalescent COVID-19. The rearrangement links TRBV27 to TRBJ1-5; D perhaps matches TRBD1 (5 bases). Sequences were obtained from peripheral blood. Here the CDR3 reads CASSLGRGNQPQHF. The DNA for the CDR3 is TGTGCCAGCAGTTTAGGTCGGGGGAATCAGCCCCAGCATTTT.